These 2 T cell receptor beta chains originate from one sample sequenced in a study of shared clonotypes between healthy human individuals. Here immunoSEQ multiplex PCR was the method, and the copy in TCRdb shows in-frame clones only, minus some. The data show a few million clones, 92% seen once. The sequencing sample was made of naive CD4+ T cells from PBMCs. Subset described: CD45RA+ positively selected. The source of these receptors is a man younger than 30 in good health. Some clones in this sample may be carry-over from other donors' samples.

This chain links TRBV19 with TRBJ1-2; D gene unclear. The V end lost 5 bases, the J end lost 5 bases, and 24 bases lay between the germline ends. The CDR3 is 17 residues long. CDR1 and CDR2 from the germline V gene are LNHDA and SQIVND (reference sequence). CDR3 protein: CASSPRLRPQPRYGYTF. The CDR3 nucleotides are TGTGCCAGTAGTCCCCGTTTGAGGCCTCAACCGCGGTATGGCTACACCTTC.

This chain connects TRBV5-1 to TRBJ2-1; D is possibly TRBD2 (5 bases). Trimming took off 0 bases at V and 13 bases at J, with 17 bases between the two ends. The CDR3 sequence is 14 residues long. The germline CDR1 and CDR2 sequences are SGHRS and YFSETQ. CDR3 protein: CASSLVVSERTQFF. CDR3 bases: TGCGCCAGCAGCTTGGTGGTTAGCGAGCGAACCCAGTTCTTC.